The 10 T cell receptor beta chains below were found in one sample sequenced in a study of neoadjuvant anti-PD-1 for oral cavity cancer (dated by TCRdb to the early 2020s). The time point label on this specimen signifies: before neoadjuvant nivolumab. The library was generated by the immunoSEQ multiplex PCR assay. This is the immuneACCESS table as TCRdb keeps it, with only in-frame sequences that have V and J called. A part of the clones is gone; compared with another copy, unresolved V genes explain less than half, and the rest is unexplained. In this sample the table shows about 16,000 clones, about 64% of which occur a single time. Around 3% of the sample lies in the top ten. This specimen was PBMCs, taken before nivolumab (anti-PD-1) treatment. These receptors came from a person aged 35 to 85 with oral cavity squamous cell carcinoma.

The gene calls are TRBV9 and TRBJ1-1; a possible D gene is TRBD1 (6 bases). In germline, CDR1 is SGDLS, CDR2 YYNGEE. The V gene lost 4 bases and the J gene lost 4 bases, with 14 bases spanning the gap. The CDR3 length is 14 residues. The CDR3 DNA reads TGTGCCAGCAGCACCGAACAGGGTCCCACTGAAGCTTTCTTT. It codes for CASSTEQGPTEAFF. The full variable domain, its missing parts supplied by reference TRBV9 and TRBJ1-1, is DSGVTQTPKHLITATGQRVTLRCSPRSGDLSVYWYQQSLDQGLQFLIQYYNGEERAKGNILERFSAQQFPDLHSELNLSSLELGDSALYFCASSTEQGPTEAFFGQGTRLTVV.

The chain joins TRBV2 to TRBJ2-1, with 9 bases identical to TRBD2. The V gene's germline CDR1 is SNHLY and CDR2 FYNNEI. The CDR3 contains 12 residues. V was clipped by 7 bases and J by 7 bases; unmatched bases: 2. The CDR3 region is CASKREANEQFF. The CDR3, as DNA: TGTGCCAGCAAGCGGGAGGCAAATGAGCAGTTCTTC.

The sample holds one count of this clone. This chain uses TRBV7-8 with TRBJ1-3; D gene ambiguous. The CDR3 consists of 14 residues. Germline V gives CDR1 SGHVS, CDR2 FQNEAQ. V lost 3 bases and J lost 0, with 6 bases in between. The CDR3 coding sequence is TGTGCCAGCAGCTTCGGCTCCTCTGGAAACACCATATATTTT. Translation gives CASSFGSSGNTIYF.

This clone occurred a few times. The V call is TRBV7-9, the J call TRBJ1-2; 10 nucleotides match TRBD1. In germline, CDR1 is SEHNR, CDR2 FQNEAQ (reference sequence). V lost 5 bases and J lost 5; bases outside the gene matches: 5. There are 14 residues in the CDR3. CDR3 region: CASSPGTGEYGYTF. CDR3 bases: TGTGCCAGCAGCCCCGGGACAGGGGAATATGGCTACACCTTC. The whole variable domain, remainder taken from reference TRBV7-9 and TRBJ1-2, is DTGVSQNPRHKITKRGQNVTFRCDPISEHNRLYWYRQTLGQGPEFLTYFQNEAQLEKSRLLSDRFSAERPKGSFSTLEIQRTEQGDSAMYLCASSPGTGEYGYTFGSGTRLTVV.

V is TRBV10-1 and J is TRBJ2-3; D perhaps matches TRBD2 (6 bases). This CDR3 is 14 amino acids long. CDR1 and CDR2 (germline): WNHNN, SYGVQD (reference sequence). V lost 10 bases and J 1 base, leaving 15 bases between the germline ends. In nucleotides, the CDR3 is TGCGCCACCTCGGCGGGGTACGGCACAGATACGCAGTATTTT. Protein: CATSAGYGTDTQYF.

This CDR3 reads CASSDHRASNYEQYF. The CDR3 region has the DNA TGTGCCAGCAGTGACCACAGGGCAAGCAACTACGAGCAGTACTTC. This chain joins TRBV2 and TRBJ2-7, with D tentatively TRBD1 (6 bases). Germline CDR1 is SNHLY and CDR2 is FYNNEI. CDR3 size: 15 residues. Trimming took 3 bases from V and 3 from J, leaving 15 bases between them.

This clone was picked up a small number of times. The chain links TRBV28 to TRBJ2-7; the match to TRBD2 covers 11 bases. V lost 7 bases, J lost 2 bases, and 7 bases stayed unmatched. There are 15 residues in the CDR3. Germline loops: CDR1 MDHEN, CDR2 SYDVKM. For the CDR3, the DNA is TGTGCCAGCATCACCCGGACTAGCGGGCCCTACGAGCAGTACTTC. It yields the protein CASITRTSGPYEQYF.

In DNA form, the CDR3 reads TGTGCCAGCAGCAAGACTAGCGGGAGCAATGAGCAGTTCTTC. It translates to CASSKTSGSNEQFF. The chain has TRBV7-8 and TRBJ2-1; 12 bases agree with TRBD2. With V trimmed by 5 bases and J by 6 bases, 2 bases remained unmatched. Germline V lookup: CDR1 SGHVS, CDR2 FQNEAQ. The CDR3 covers 14 residues.

CDR3 sequence (DNA): TGTGCCAGCAGCTTAGAGGTGGGGCTAATCACTGAAGCTTTCTTT. It codes for CASSLEVGLITEAFF. This rearrangement joins TRBV7-8 to TRBJ1-1; D possibly corresponds to TRBD1 (5 bases). The V end was cut by 1 base, the J end by 4 bases, with 13 bases between. CDR1 SGHVS and CDR2 FQNEAQ come from the germline V gene. The CDR3 has 15 amino acids.

In this sample, this clone turned up a few times. This rearrangement joins TRBV19 to TRBJ1-5, with a possible D match to TRBD1 (6 bases). CDR3 length: 15 amino acids. Germline values: CDR1 LNHDA, CDR2 SQIVND (reference sequence). Trimming shortened V by 5 bases and J by 4 bases, and 15 bases separated the two germline ends. CDR3 region: CASSVAGQSNQPQHF. The CDR3 DNA reads as TGTGCCAGTAGTGTTGCAGGACAGTCAAATCAGCCCCAGCATTTT.